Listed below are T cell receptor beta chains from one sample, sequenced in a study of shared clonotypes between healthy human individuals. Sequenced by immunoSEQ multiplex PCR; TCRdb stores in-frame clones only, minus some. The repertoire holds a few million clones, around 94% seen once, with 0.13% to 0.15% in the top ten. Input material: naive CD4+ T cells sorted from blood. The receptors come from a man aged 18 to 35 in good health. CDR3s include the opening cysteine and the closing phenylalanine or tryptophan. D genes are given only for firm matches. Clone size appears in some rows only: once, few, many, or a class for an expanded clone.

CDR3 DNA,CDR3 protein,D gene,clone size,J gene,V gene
TGTGCCAGTAGCGTCGGCGCTCCATATCAGCCCCAGCATTTT,CASSVGAPYQPQHF,.,once,TRBJ1-5,TRBV6-1
TGCGCCAGCAGCCAAATAGAAGGGGACTACTCTAGCACAGATACGCAGTATTTT,CASSQIEGDYSSTDTQYF,TRBD2,.,TRBJ2-3,TRBV4-1
TGTGCCAGCAGCGAACAGGGGGCTGGGGCCAACGTCCTGACTTTC,CASSEQGAGANVLTF,TRBD1,.,TRBJ2-6,TRBV7-9
TGTGCCAGTAGTATAGGGGACAGCTCCTACGAGCAGTACTTC,CASSIGDSSYEQYF,TRBD1,.,TRBJ2-7,TRBV19
TGTGCCAGCAGCCTAAGATTGGACCGATACGAGACCCAGTACTTC,CASSLRLDRYETQYF,.,once,TRBJ2-5,TRBV7-2
TGTGCCAGCAGTGAAGGTCAGGGTTCGGGCTCACCCCTCCACTTT,CASSEGQGSGSPLHF,.,.,TRBJ1-6,TRBV6-1
TGTGCCAGCAGCGACCGGACTCTAGAGGGGAATGAGCAGTTCTTC,CASSDRTLEGNEQFF,.,.,TRBJ2-1,TRBV7-9
TGTGCCAGCAGTGCAGGGAGTAGCAATCAGCCCCAGCATTTT,CASSAGSSNQPQHF,.,.,TRBJ1-5,TRBV6-5
TGCGCCAGCAGCCAAACCGGGAGCCCATGGAGCGGTGAAAAACTGTTTTTT,CASSQTGSPWSGEKLFF,.,.,TRBJ1-4,TRBV4-1
TGTGCCAGCAGTGGGCAGGGGGCTTACGAGCAGTACTTC,CASSGQGAYEQYF,TRBD1,.,TRBJ2-7,TRBV2
TGTGCCATCAGTGAAGGGGGACTTCTGAACACCGGGGAGCTGTTTTTT,CAISEGGLLNTGELFF,.,.,TRBJ2-2,TRBV10-3
TGTGCCTGGAGTGCCCCGTCCGGGCTCTCTGGAAACACCATATATTTT,CAWSAPSGLSGNTIYF,.,.,TRBJ1-3,TRBV30
TGTGCCAGCAGCGGACTAGCGGGGAACACCGGGGAGCTGTTTTTT,CASSGLAGNTGELFF,TRBD2,.,TRBJ2-2,TRBV7-2
TGTGCCAGCAGTCATGCCACCTACGAGCAGTACTTC,CASSHATYEQYF,.,.,TRBJ2-7,TRBV28
TGTGCCAGCAGCTGGACAACCACCTACGAGCAGTACTTC,CASSWTTTYEQYF,.,.,TRBJ2-7,TRBV11-2
TGTGCCAGCAGCTTGGGTACGACAGGGTTTTCAGATACGCAGTATTTT,CASSLGTTGFSDTQYF,TRBD1,.,TRBJ2-3,TRBV5-6
TGCGCCAGCAGCCAAGATGCGCGGGGGGGCGGGGAGCTGTTTTTT,CASSQDARGGGELFF,TRBD2,.,TRBJ2-2,TRBV4-3
TGTGCCAGTAAAGGGGGCATCTATGGCTACACCTTC,CASKGGIYGYTF,TRBD1,.,TRBJ1-2,TRBV19
TGTGCCAGCAGTGAGGACAGGAGCTCCTACGAGCAGTACTTC,CASSEDRSSYEQYF,TRBD1,.,TRBJ2-7,TRBV5-4
TGTGCCAGCAGCTTGGGGATACTAGGCGTTTCCGGGGAGCTGTTTTTT,CASSLGILGVSGELFF,.,.,TRBJ2-2,TRBV5-4
TGTGCCAGCAGCAAAGTTTCACCGACCGGCTACGAGCAGTACTTC,CASSKVSPTGYEQYF,.,.,TRBJ2-7,TRBV21-1
TGTGCCAGTAGTATGTTGTGGACAGGGGGTTACGAGCAGTACTTC,CASSMLWTGGYEQYF,TRBD1,.,TRBJ2-7,TRBV19